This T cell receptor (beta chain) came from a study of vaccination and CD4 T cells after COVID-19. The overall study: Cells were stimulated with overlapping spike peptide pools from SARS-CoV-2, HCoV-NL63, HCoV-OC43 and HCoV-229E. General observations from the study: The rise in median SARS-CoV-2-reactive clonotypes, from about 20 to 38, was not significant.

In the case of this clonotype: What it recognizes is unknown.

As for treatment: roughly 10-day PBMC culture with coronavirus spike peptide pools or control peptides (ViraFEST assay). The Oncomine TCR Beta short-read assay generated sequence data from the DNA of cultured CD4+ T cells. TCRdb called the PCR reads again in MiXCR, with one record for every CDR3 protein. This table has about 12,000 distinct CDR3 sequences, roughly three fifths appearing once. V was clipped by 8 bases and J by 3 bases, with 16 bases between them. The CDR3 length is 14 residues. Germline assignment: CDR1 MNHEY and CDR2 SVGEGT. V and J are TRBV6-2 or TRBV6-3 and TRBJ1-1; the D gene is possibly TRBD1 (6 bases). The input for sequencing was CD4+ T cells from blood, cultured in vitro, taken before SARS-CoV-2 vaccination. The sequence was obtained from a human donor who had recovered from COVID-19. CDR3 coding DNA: TGTGCCAGCGATACAGGGCTCGAGGACACTGAAGCTTTCTTT. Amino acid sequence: CASDTGLEDTEAFF.